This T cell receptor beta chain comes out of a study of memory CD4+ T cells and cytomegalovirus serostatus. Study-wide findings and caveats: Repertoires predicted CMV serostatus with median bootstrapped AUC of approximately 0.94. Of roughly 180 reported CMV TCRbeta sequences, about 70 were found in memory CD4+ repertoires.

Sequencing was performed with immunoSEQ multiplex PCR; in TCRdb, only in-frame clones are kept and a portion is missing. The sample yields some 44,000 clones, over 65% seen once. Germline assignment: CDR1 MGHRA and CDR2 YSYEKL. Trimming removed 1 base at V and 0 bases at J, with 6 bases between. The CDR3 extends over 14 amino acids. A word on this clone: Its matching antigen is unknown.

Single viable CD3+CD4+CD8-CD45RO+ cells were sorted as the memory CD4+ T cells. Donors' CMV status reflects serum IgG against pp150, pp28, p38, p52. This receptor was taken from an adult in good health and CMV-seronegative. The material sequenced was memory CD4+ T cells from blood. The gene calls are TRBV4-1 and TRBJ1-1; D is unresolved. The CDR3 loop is CASSQVFLNTEAFF. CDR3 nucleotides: TGCGCCAGCAGCCAAGTTTTCCTGAACACTGAAGCTTTCTTT.